This T cell receptor (beta chain) was obtained from a study of shared clonotypes between healthy human individuals. Clones were sequenced by immunoSEQ multiplex PCR, and TCRdb holds only the in-frame ones, with some missing. The sample records over 1.4 million clones, roughly 96% being singletons. V gave up 7 bases and J gave up 2 bases; unmatched junction bases: 6. Germline CDR1 and CDR2: MDHEN and SYDVKM. The CDR3 length is 14 residues. The sequence was collected from a young man in good health. J is TRBJ1-2 and V is TRBV28; TRBD1 aligns across 8 bases. The sample taken for sequencing was naive CD4+ T cells sorted from blood. Subset given: CD45RA+ positively selected. The CDR3: CASTRTGRNYGYTF. CDR3 DNA: TGTGCCAGCACCCGGACAGGGCGGAACTATGGCTACACCTTC.